One sample yielded the 24 T cell receptor beta chains listed below, sequenced in a study of OX40 agonist ivuxolimab in advanced cancers. Libraries were built with the immunoSEQ multiplex PCR assay. Drawn from immuneACCESS, this table holds only the in-frame rearrangements with V and J called that TCRdb kept. Clones are partly lost; checked studies trace under half to an unresolved V gene and leave the rest unexplained. The sample profile shows 30,000 to 45,000 clones; about 74% of them were found once. The top ten clonotypes cover approximately 12% of the sample. Sequencing used CD4+ or CD8+ T cells sorted from blood, obtained in a trial of the OX40 agonist ivuxolimab. Every receptor here comes from an adult with an advanced solid tumor such as melanoma, head and neck, liver or kidney cancer.

The chain is built from TRBV7-8 and TRBJ2-1, with TRBD2 as a possible D gene (6 bases). CDR3 length: 15 residues. V was pared by 4 bases and J by 1 base, with 11 bases between. Germline V gene lookup returns CDR1 SGHVS and CDR2 FQNEAQ. CDR3 sequence: CASSWERASYNEQFF. The CDR3 bases are TGTGCCAGCAGCTGGGAGCGGGCTTCCTACAATGAGCAGTTCTTC.

The rearrangement links TRBV18 to TRBJ2-7; D possibly corresponds to TRBD1 (5 bases). There are 12 residues in the CDR3. Germline assignment: CDR1 KGHSH and CDR2 LQKENI. With 3 bases removed from V and 4 bases from J, the gap between germline ends came to 7 bases. In nucleotides, the CDR3 is TGTGCCAGCTCACCGGGGCGATACGAGCAGTACTTC. Amino acid sequence: CASSPGRYEQYF. Together with reference TRBV18 and TRBJ2-7, the CDR3 gives the full variable domain: NAGVMQNPRHLVRRRGQEARLRCSPMKGHSHVYWYRQLPEEGLKFMVYLQKENIIDESGMPKERFSAEFPKEGPSILRIQQVVRGDSAAYFCASSPGRYEQYFGPGTRLTVT.

The rearrangement links TRBV5-1 to TRBJ2-3, with D possibly matching TRBD2 (6 bases). This CDR3 is built from 16 residues. CDR1 and CDR2 (germline): SGHRS, YFSETQ. Trimming removed 2 bases from V and 6 bases from J, with 19 bases in between. The CDR3: CASSLGAGRIGDTQYF. The CDR3 coding sequence is TGCGCCAGCAGCTTAGGAGCAGGGAGGATTGGTGATACGCAGTATTTT.

This clone has just a few counts. V usage is TRBV2 and J usage is TRBJ1-1; 9 bases are shared with TRBD1. Germline V gene lookup returns CDR1 SNHLY and CDR2 FYNNEI. Unmatched junction bases numbered 10, after V lost 6 bases and J lost 5 bases. CDR3 size: 15 residues. CDR3 amino acids: CASSFPGQGRTEAFF. The CDR3 DNA follows: TGTGCCAGCAGCTTTCCGGGACAGGGTCGGACTGAAGCTTTCTTT.

The chain has TRBV4-3 and TRBJ2-1, with D possibly TRBD1 on 6 matching bases. Per germline, CDR1 LGHNA and CDR2 YSLEER. V was shortened by 5 bases and J by 8 bases, with 19 bases between the two germline ends. This CDR3 comprises 15 residues. Here the CDR3 DNA reads TGCGCCAGCAGCATATCAGGGGCAGCGAGAGATGAGCAGTTCTTC. Translation gives CASSISGAARDEQFF.

The genes are TRBV27 and TRBJ1-2; D is undetermined. The V and J ends lost 8 bases and 4 bases respectively, with 14 bases between them. The length of the CDR3 is 13 residues. CDR1 MNHEY and CDR2 SMNVEV come from the germline V gene (reference sequence). CDR3 coding DNA: TGTGCCAGCGTTGAAAGAAATCGCTATGGCTACACCTTC. Protein product: CASVERNRYGYTF.

The chain links TRBV7-2 to TRBJ2-7; a weak D match, TRBD1 (5 bases). Germline V gene sequence: CDR1 SGHTA, CDR2 FQGNSA. V gave up 7 bases and J gave up 7 bases, with 29 bases separating them. The CDR3 covers 17 residues. CDR3 nucleotides: TGTGCCAGCACCAGGGATACGAGTTCGACACTACGTGGGGAGCAGTACTTC. The encoded protein is CASTRDTSSTLRGEQYF.

The chain has TRBV5-1 and TRBJ2-1; D remains ambiguous. This CDR3 has 13 residues. Trimming left V 0 bases short and J 9 bases short, with 10 bases between. In germline, CDR1 is SGHRS, CDR2 YFSETQ. CDR3 loop: CASSLEVVAEQFF. DNA for the CDR3: TGCGCCAGCAGCTTGGAAGTAGTTGCTGAGCAGTTCTTC.

This clone has a handful of counts. This sequence joins TRBV30 and TRBJ1-5; D call uncertain. Between the trimmed V and J ends, which lost 1 base and 2 bases, there was a span of 6 bases. This CDR3 has 13 residues. The germline gives CDR1 GTSNPN, CDR2 SVGIG (reference sequence). The CDR3 sequence: CAWSAQGNQPQHF. CDR3 nucleotide sequence: TGTGCCTGGAGTGCCCAGGGCAATCAGCCCCAGCATTTT.

This clone ranks as medium-sized. The genes are TRBV6-5 and TRBJ1-1, with D tentatively TRBD1 (5 bases). Per the germline V gene, CDR1 is MNHEY and CDR2 is SVGAGI. The CDR3 runs 12 residues. Deletions cut 4 bases from V and 11 bases from J, with 14 bases between. The CDR3, as DNA: TGTGCCAGCAGTTCCTCATTGGCAGGGGCTTTCTTT. This sequence encodes CASSSSLAGAFF.

The CDR3 spells CASSWGQGRSGSEQYF. The CDR3 bases are TGTGCCAGCAGTTGGGGACAGGGACGTAGCGGGAGCGAGCAGTACTTC. V and J are TRBV6-5 and TRBJ2-7, with D possibly being TRBD1 or TRBD2 (9 bases each). The CDR3 is made up of 16 amino acids. Looked up from germline, CDR1 is MNHEY and CDR2 is SVGAGI. The ends were cut back, 4 bases at V and 6 bases at J, with 22 bases in the middle.

V usage is TRBV4-1 and J usage is TRBJ2-7, with D perhaps matching TRBD2 (6 bases). CDR1 is MGHRA and CDR2 is YSYEKL in the germline V gene. The CDR3 extends over 14 amino acids. Trimming left V 0 bases short and J 12 bases short, with 18 bases between. The CDR3 loop is CASSQDNLVSGRYF. The CDR3 coding sequence is TGCGCCAGCAGCCAAGATAACTTGGTCAGCGGGCGGTACTTC.

The table lists this clone with a count of one. CDR3 DNA: TGTGCCAGCAGGGAAAGGACGGGCTACGAGCAGTACTTC. Translated: CASRERTGYEQYF. This sequence joins TRBV6-5 and TRBJ2-7; no reliable D call. In germline, CDR1 is MNHEY, CDR2 SVGAGI. CDR3 length equals 13 residues. V was pared by 6 bases and J by 3 bases, with 12 bases between.

This clone was detected a few times. The V gene is TRBV19, the J gene TRBJ1-2; D unresolved. V gave up 3 bases and J gave up 0 bases, with 11 bases separating them. The CDR3 spans 15 residues. Germline loops: CDR1 LNHDA, CDR2 SQIVND (reference sequence). CDR3 coding DNA: TGTGCCAGTAGTATTGTCGGCGCCCCTAACTATGGCTACACCTTC. This translates into CASSIVGAPNYGYTF.

The chain recombines TRBV7-2 with TRBJ2-7; D uncertain. V lost 5 bases, J lost 2 bases, and 13 bases lay in between. The CDR3 sequence is 14 residues long. Germline loops: CDR1 SGHTA, CDR2 FQGNSA. Here the CDR3 reads CASSLVMGAYEQYF. As DNA, the CDR3 is TGTGCCAGCAGCCTTGTAATGGGCGCCTACGAGCAGTACTTC.

The chain uses TRBV7-2 and TRBJ2-1, with 11 bases lining up with TRBD2. V lost 3 bases and J lost 0; bases outside the gene matches: 4. The CDR3 has 17 residues. The germline CDR1 and CDR2 sequences are SGHTA and FQGNSA. Here the CDR3 reads CASSFPTSGSSYNEQFF. The CDR3 bases are TGTGCCAGCAGCTTTCCTACTAGCGGGAGCTCCTACAATGAGCAGTTCTTC.

The J gene is TRBJ1-5, the V gene TRBV19, with TRBD1 matching over 8 bases. Germline V lookup: CDR1 LNHDA, CDR2 SQIVND (reference sequence). V lost 11 bases to trimming and J lost 5 bases; unmatched junction nucleotides: 11. The CDR3 is 14 amino acids. The CDR3 DNA reads as TGTGCCGGAAGCAGGGGGCCTTTCGATCAGCCCCAGCATTTT. Protein sequence: CAGSRGPFDQPQHF.

The chain employs TRBV4-1 and TRBJ2-7, with 9 nucleotides matching TRBD1. CDR3 length equals 14 residues. Germline V CDR1 and CDR2: MGHRA, YSYEKL. Trimming removed 4 bases from V and 5 bases from J; junction bases left unmatched: 6. CDR3 bases: TGCGCCAGCAGCCGCGGACAGGGGACAAACGAGCAGTACTTC. Its translation is CASSRGQGTNEQYF.

The chain employs TRBV4-1 and TRBJ2-5; 13 bases are shared with TRBD2. The CDR3 has 16 amino acids. V dropped 0 bases and J dropped 5; count of bases not matched to a gene: 3. CDR1 and CDR2 (germline): MGHRA, YSYEKL. The CDR3 DNA sequence: TGCGCCAGCAGCCAAGAACTAGCGGGAGGGCACGAGACCCAGTACTTC. Translating gives CASSQELAGGHETQYF.

The rearrangement joins TRBV7-9 to TRBJ2-7; 10 bases line up with TRBD1. Germline V gene lookup returns CDR1 SEHNR and CDR2 FQNEAQ (reference sequence). The ends lost 5 bases at V and 2 bases at J; junction bases unmatched: 6. The CDR3 has 15 residues. The CDR3 protein is CASSSPGQGTYEQYF. CDR3 nucleotides: TGTGCCAGCAGCAGTCCGGGACAGGGGACCTACGAGCAGTACTTC.

The chain combines TRBV6-6 with TRBJ1-5; 10 bases map to TRBD1. V gave up 6 bases and J gave up 5 bases; unmatched junction bases: 4. CDR3 length equals 14 residues. Germline V gene lookup returns CDR1 MNHNY and CDR2 SVGAGI (reference sequence). The CDR3 loop is CASRHGTGDQPQHF. The CDR3 DNA follows: TGTGCCAGCAGACACGGGACAGGGGATCAGCCCCAGCATTTT.

CDR3 in amino acids: CASSPRTGGYAYNEQFF. DNA for the CDR3: TGTGCCAGCAGCCCACGGACAGGGGGTTATGCCTACAATGAGCAGTTCTTC. The rearrangement uses TRBV7-3 and TRBJ2-1, with 10 bases that match TRBD1. Germline assignment: CDR1 SGHTA and CDR2 FQGTGA. CDR3 length: 17 residues. The V and J ends lost 5 bases and 2 bases, in that order; junction bases with no gene match: 9. The entire variable domain, with the rest obtained from reference TRBV7-3 and TRBJ2-1, is as follows: GAGVSQTPSNKVTEKGKYVELRCDPISGHTALYWYRQSLGQGPEFLIYFQGTGAADDSGLPNDRFFAVRPEGSVSTLKIQRTERGDSAVYLCASSPRTGGYAYNEQFFGPGTRLTVL.

The chain couples TRBV19 to TRBJ1-5; 7 bases are a match to TRBD1. Germline loops: CDR1 LNHDA, CDR2 SQIVND (reference sequence). The CDR3 loop spans 16 amino acids. The junction had 9 bases not matched to a gene; V was cut back by 3 bases and J by 4 bases. The CDR3 protein is CASSMTRDSRNQPQHF. The DNA of the CDR3 is TGTGCCAGTAGTATGACTAGGGACAGCAGGAATCAGCCCCAGCATTTT.

V and J are TRBV16 and TRBJ1-4; tentatively, D is TRBD1 (5 bases). The CDR3 contains 14 residues. Germline loops: CDR1 KGHSY, CDR2 FQNENV. V lost 4 bases and J 0 bases, leaving 6 bases between the germline ends. Here the CDR3 reads CASSPQATNEKLFF. The DNA of the CDR3 is TGTGCCAGCAGCCCACAGGCAACTAATGAAAAACTGTTTTTT.